These 24 T cell receptor beta chains originate from one sample sequenced in a study of control samples from healthy donors and cancer patients. The repertoire was sequenced with immunoSEQ multiplex PCR; TCRdb's copy has only in-frame clones and lacks some. The data contain about 51,000 clones, 75% to 90% of them seen just once; the ten biggest clones take up over 9.5%. The specimen sequenced was blood. Receptor source: a man aged 70-80 years in good health.

The chain carries TRBV7-8 and TRBJ1-2, with 10 bases matching TRBD1. The germline CDR1 and CDR2 sequences are SGHVS and FQNEAQ. The CDR3 has 16 amino acids. V was clipped by 0 bases and J by 8 bases; unmatched bases: 9. CDR3 nucleotides: TGTGCCAGCAGCTTAGCTATGGTGGGACAGGGGTGGGGCTACACCTTC. Its protein is CASSLAMVGQGWGYTF.

The chain is built from TRBV13 and TRBJ2-4; 12 nucleotides match TRBD2. Per germline, CDR1 PRHDT and CDR2 FYEKMQ (reference sequence). This CDR3 is 14 amino acids long. The V gene end was trimmed by 3 bases and the J gene end by 10 bases; junction bases not matched to a gene: 4. The CDR3: CASSLGTSGFIQYF. The CDR3 bases are TGTGCCAGCAGCTTGGGGACTAGCGGGTTTATTCAGTACTTC.

The V gene is TRBV5-4, the J gene TRBJ1-2; D not resolved. Germline-derived CDR1 and CDR2 are SGHNT and YYREEE (reference sequence). The CDR3 consists of 13 residues. Deletions cut 5 bases from V and 4 bases from J, with 12 bases between. The CDR3 DNA reads TGTGCCAGCAGAAGTGACGGGCCCTATGGCTACACCTTC. Amino acids: CASRSDGPYGYTF.

The rearrangement links TRBV19 to TRBJ1-2, with D hard to call. V lost 7 bases and J 11 bases, leaving 32 bases between the germline ends. The CDR3 covers 17 residues. Germline V gives CDR1 LNHDA, CDR2 SQIVND (reference sequence). CDR3 DNA sequence: TGTGCCAGTACCCCATCCCACGGCCCGGGCCTGACTTGGGGATACACCTTC. This sequence encodes CASTPSHGPGLTWGYTF.

This clone was observed a few times. This chain joins TRBV6-4 and TRBJ2-5; D is unclear. Germline V gives CDR1 MRHNA, CDR2 SNTAGT. CDR3 length: 14 amino acids. V lost 2 bases to trimming and J lost 4 bases, with 11 bases between them. This CDR3 reads CASSDEEGRETQYF. CDR3 nucleotides: TGTGCCAGCAGTGACGAGGAAGGACGAGAGACCCAGTACTTC.

This clone was picked up a small number of times. The rearrangement joins TRBV2 to TRBJ2-2; unclear D gene. The CDR3 has 13 amino acids. Trimming took off 6 bases at V and 4 bases at J, with 9 bases between the two ends. Germline-derived CDR1 and CDR2 are SNHLY and FYNNEI. CDR3 residues: CASRASPTGELFF. The CDR3 DNA reads TGTGCCAGCAGGGCCAGTCCCACCGGGGAGCTGTTTTTT.

This chain joins TRBV14 and TRBJ2-5, with D unresolved. Germline lookup yields CDR1 SGHDN and CDR2 FVKESK. The CDR3 loop spans 12 amino acids. Trimming took 2 bases from V and 0 from J, leaving 1 base between them. For the CDR3, the DNA is TGTGCCAGCAGCCAAAACCAAGAGACCCAGTACTTC. The encoded protein is CASSQNQETQYF. Full variable domain (outside the CDR3, taken from reference TRBV14 and TRBJ2-5): EAGVTQFPSHSVIEKGQTVTLRCDPISGHDNLYWYRRVMGKEIKFLLHFVKESKQDESGMPNNRFLAERTGGTYSTLKVQPAELEDSGVYFCASSQNQETQYFGPGTRLLVL.

As DNA, the CDR3 is TGTGCCAGCAGTTTGTACAGGGCTAGCAATCAGCCCCAGCATTTT. This encodes CASSLYRASNQPQHF. V is TRBV28 and J is TRBJ1-5; the D gene is possibly TRBD1 (6 bases). Germline loops: CDR1 MDHEN, CDR2 SYDVKM. The CDR3 is 15 amino acids. V was clipped by 3 bases and J by 0 bases, with 9 bases between them.

This clone turned up a few times. V gene TRBV6-4 combines with J gene TRBJ2-3, with 7 bases lining up with TRBD2. V gave up 2 bases and J gave up 2 bases; unmatched junction bases: 4. Germline V gene data show CDR1 as MRHNA and CDR2 as SNTAGT. CDR3 length: 15 residues. The CDR3 DNA follows: TGTGCCAGCAGTGACGGGACTACCGTCACAGATACGCAGTATTTT. This codes for CASSDGTTVTDTQYF.

The chain employs TRBV2 and TRBJ1-5; D possibly corresponds to TRBD1 (5 bases). The V gene's germline CDR1 is SNHLY and CDR2 FYNNEI. CDR3 length: 14 amino acids. V was trimmed by 4 bases and J by 5 bases, leaving 12 bases between them. CDR3: CASSATEPYQPQHF. In DNA, the CDR3 is TGTGCCAGCAGTGCGACAGAGCCCTATCAGCCCCAGCATTTT.

J is TRBJ2-3 and V is TRBV30; D gene uncertain. CDR1 and CDR2 from the germline V gene are GTSNPN and SVGIG (reference sequence). The V and J ends lost 8 bases and 6 bases respectively, with 18 bases between them. CDR3 size: 13 residues. The chain's CDR3 is CAVRPAGQDTQYF. The CDR3 DNA is TGTGCCGTACGGCCAGCAGGTCAGGATACGCAGTATTTT.

This clone is labeled as medium-sized. The chain couples TRBV4-1 to TRBJ1-4; D gene ambiguous. V was shortened by 4 bases and J by 0 bases, with 9 bases between the two germline ends. This CDR3 region has 15 residues. Germline CDR1 and CDR2: MGHRA and YSYEKL. The CDR3, as DNA: TGCGCCAGCAGCCTTTGGGGTACAACTAATGAAAAACTGTTTTTT. Translated, it gives CASSLWGTTNEKLFF.

The rearrangement links TRBV12-3 or TRBV12-4 to TRBJ2-3, with 7 bases identical to TRBD2. The V and J ends lost 5 bases and 13 bases, in that order; junction bases with no gene match: 9. This CDR3 has 12 residues. The CDR3 protein is CASSTMREQEYF. CDR3 coding DNA: TGTGCCAGCAGTACCATGCGGGAGCAGGAGTATTTT.

The rearrangement uses TRBV30 and TRBJ1-5; D gene ambiguous. V lost 1 base and J lost 9, with 7 bases in between. CDR1 is GTSNPN, CDR2 SVGIG, per germline (reference sequence). CDR3 length equals 11 residues. The CDR3 spells CAWSGLGPQHF. The CDR3, as DNA: TGTGCCTGGAGTGGACTCGGGCCCCAGCATTTT.

The V and J genes are TRBV6-5 and TRBJ2-7, with TRBD1 as a possible D gene (6 bases). The CDR3 is made up of 15 amino acids. V lost 6 bases to trimming and J lost 1 base, with 16 bases between them. Germline V gene sequence: CDR1 MNHEY, CDR2 SVGAGI. CDR3 sequence reads: CASSPATGTSYEQYF. The CDR3, as DNA: TGTGCCAGCAGCCCCGCTACCGGGACATCCTACGAGCAGTACTTC.

The CDR3 loop is CASRPGRGRAGANVLTF. In DNA, the CDR3 is TGTGCCAGCCGCCCAGGCAGGGGGCGTGCTGGGGCCAACGTCCTGACTTTC. This chain links TRBV7-2 with TRBJ2-6, with 8 bases lining up with TRBD1. CDR1 is SGHTA and CDR2 is FQGNSA in the germline V gene. V dropped 8 bases and J dropped 2; count of bases not matched to a gene: 11. The CDR3 extends over 17 amino acids.

The J gene is TRBJ2-7, the V gene TRBV20-1; 13 nucleotides agree with TRBD2. CDR1 and CDR2 from the germline V gene are DFQATT and SNEGSKA (reference sequence). The CDR3 is made up of 17 amino acids. V shed 3 bases, J shed 2 bases, and the junction held 10 bases outside the gene matches. CDR3 coding DNA: TGCAGTGCTAGTGGACTAGCGGGGGCGCCAAGGGCCTACGAGCAGTACTTC. Its translation: CSASGLAGAPRAYEQYF.

The CDR3 loop is CASSLWGPGIQYF. CDR3 coding DNA: TGTGCCAGCAGCCTATGGGGGCCCGGGATTCAGTACTTC. The V call is TRBV7-2, the J call TRBJ2-4; D is possibly TRBD1 (6 bases). The germline V gene encodes CDR1 SGHTA and CDR2 FQGNSA. CDR3 length: 13 amino acids. V was pared by 5 bases and J by 10 bases, with 15 bases between.

This chain uses TRBV7-2 with TRBJ1-2; TRBD1 aligns across 7 bases. Germline V CDR1 and CDR2: SGHTA, FQGNSA. V was clipped by 6 bases and J by 1 base; unmatched bases: 8. The CDR3 consists of 15 residues. CDR3 sequence reads: CASRPTGHVNYGYTF. As DNA, the CDR3 is TGTGCCAGCAGGCCGACAGGGCACGTTAACTATGGCTACACCTTC. Full variable domain (outside the CDR3, taken from reference TRBV7-2 and TRBJ1-2): GAGVSQSPSNKVTEKGKDVELRCDPISGHTALYWYRQSLGQGLEFLIYFQGNSAPDKSGLPSDRFSAERTGGSVSTLTIQRTQQEDSAVYLCASRPTGHVNYGYTFGSGTRLTVV.

The rearrangement uses TRBV18 and TRBJ2-7; the match to TRBD2 covers 8 bases. The germline CDR1 and CDR2 sequences are KGHSH and LQKENI. With 1 base clipped from V and 5 bases from J, the junction kept 1 base outside the gene matches. The CDR3 extends over 13 amino acids. For the CDR3, the DNA is TGTGCCAGCTCACCACGGGGACTAGACGAGCAGTACTTC. This codes for CASSPRGLDEQYF. The variable domain in full, with the rest retrieved from reference TRBV18 and TRBJ2-7, is NAGVMQNPRHLVRRRGQEARLRCSPMKGHSHVYWYRQLPEEGLKFMVYLQKENIIDESGMPKERFSAEFPKEGPSILRIQQVVRGDSAAYFCASSPRGLDEQYFGPGTRLTVT.

The chain uses TRBV5-8 and TRBJ2-1, with TRBD2 matching over 7 bases. This CDR3 is built from 13 residues. Germline values: CDR1 SGHTS, CDR2 YDEGEE. V shed 4 bases, J shed 3 bases, and the junction held 1 base outside the gene matches. The CDR3 protein is CASSRDYYNEQFF. The CDR3, as DNA: TGTGCCAGCAGCCGGGACTACTACAATGAGCAGTTCTTC.

The rearrangement joins TRBV7-2 to TRBJ1-5; D perhaps matches TRBD1 (6 bases). The CDR3 covers 13 residues. Germline CDR1 is SGHTA and CDR2 is FQGNSA. V was clipped by 4 bases and J by 4 bases, with 8 bases between them. CDR3 in amino acids: CASSWTDNQPQHF. In DNA, the CDR3 is TGTGCCAGCAGCTGGACAGATAATCAGCCCCAGCATTTT.

This chain joins TRBV27 and TRBJ1-4, with 7 bases that match TRBD1. The CDR3 loop spans 14 amino acids. With 4 bases clipped from V and 10 bases from J, the junction kept 9 bases outside the gene matches. The germline V gene encodes CDR1 MNHEY and CDR2 SMNVEV (reference sequence). The CDR3 loop reads CASSSHSTGRKLFF. CDR3 DNA: TGTGCCAGCAGTTCCCATTCGACAGGGCGAAAACTGTTTTTT.

V usage is TRBV5-1 and J usage is TRBJ2-5; unclear D gene. Germline CDR1 SGHRS, CDR2 YFSETQ. This CDR3 contains 14 residues. V was clipped by 0 bases and J by 4 bases, with 10 bases between them. For the CDR3, the DNA is TGCGCCAGCAGCTTGGCCGCTGGGTCAGAGACCCAGTACTTC. Translation: CASSLAAGSETQYF. The full variable domain, completed using reference TRBV5-1 and TRBJ2-5, is KAGVTQTPRYLIKTRGQQVTLSCSPISGHRSVSWYQQTPGQGLQFLFEYFSETQRNKGNFPGRFSGRQFSNSRSEMNVSTLELGDSALYLCASSLAAGSETQYFGPGTRLLVL.